A selection of T cell receptor beta chains follows, all from one sample in a study of shared clonotypes between healthy human individuals. Here immunoSEQ multiplex PCR was the method, and the copy in TCRdb shows in-frame clones only, minus some. The table includes 2 million to 2.5 million clones, around 95% detected once. Sequences were obtained from naive CD4+ T cells sorted from blood. These receptors all stem from a man in his late teens or twenties in good health. CDR3s include the opening cysteine and the closing phenylalanine or tryptophan. The order of the fields is clone size, D gene, V gene, J gene, CDR3 protein, CDR3 DNA. A D gene is named only where the DNA matches it firmly. The listing skips clone size in some rows; elsewhere it reads once, few, many or a size class.

-	-	TRBV6-5	TRBJ2-7	CASRLDGAEQYF	TGTGCCAGCAGACTGGACGGGGCGGAGCAGTACTTC
-	-	TRBV18	TRBJ2-3	CASSPPPRDTQYF	TGTGCCAGCTCACCACCGCCGCGGGATACGCAGTATTTT
-	TRBD1	TRBV29-1	TRBJ2-5	CSVKGQGQETQYF	TGCAGCGTTAAGGGACAGGGCCAAGAGACCCAGTACTTC
-	TRBD1	TRBV10-3	TRBJ2-7	CAIKSAGDRGQYEQYF	TGTGCCATCAAATCGGCTGGGGACAGGGGCCAGTACGAGCAGTACTTC
-	-	TRBV2	TRBJ1-1	CASSNLFTMNTEAFF	TGTGCCAGCAGCAACCTTTTCACCATGAACACTGAAGCTTTCTTT
-	TRBD1	TRBV9	TRBJ2-7	CASSVAGDRAEQYF	TGTGCCAGCAGCGTAGCTGGGGACAGGGCCGAGCAGTACTTC
-	-	TRBV5-1	TRBJ1-3	CASSLSPSSGNTIYF	TGCGCCAGCAGCTTGTCCCCCAGCTCTGGAAACACCATATATTTT
-	TRBD2	TRBV5-4	TRBJ2-3	CASSRTSGYTDTQYF	TGTGCCAGCAGCCGTACTAGCGGTTACACAGATACGCAGTATTTT
-	-	TRBV5-6	TRBJ2-1	CASSLGVGQSYNEQFF	TGTGCCAGCAGCTTGGGGGTCGGACAATCCTACAATGAGCAGTTCTTC
-	-	TRBV15	TRBJ2-7	CATSRVGGTYEQYF	TGTGCCACCAGCAGAGTGGGCGGGACCTACGAGCAGTACTTC
-	TRBD1	TRBV27	TRBJ2-1	CASSSVTGQQFSRNEQFF	TGTGCCAGCAGTTCAGTTACGGGACAGCAATTTTCCCGCAATGAGCAGTTCTTC
-	-	TRBV10-1	TRBJ2-1	CASSESRQFGEQFF	TGCGCCAGCAGTGAGTCGAGACAGTTTGGTGAGCAGTTCTTC
-	TRBD1	TRBV18	TRBJ1-3	CASSPTGDGNTIYF	TGTGCCAGCTCACCGACAGGGGACGGAAACACCATATATTTT
-	-	TRBV15	TRBJ2-2	CATSKAGEGAGELFF	TGTGCCACCAGCAAAGCCGGTGAGGGGGCCGGGGAGCTGTTTTTT
-	-	TRBV10-3	TRBJ2-2	CAISDGGNTGELFF	TGTGCCATCAGTGATGGGGGGAACACCGGGGAGCTGTTTTTT
once	-	TRBV18	TRBJ2-7	CASSPSNPMWEQYF	TGTGCCAGCTCACCGAGTAACCCTATGTGGGAGCAGTACTTC
-	-	TRBV27	TRBJ1-3	CASRYSGLSGNTIYF	TGTGCCAGCAGATACTCAGGGTTGTCTGGAAACACCATATATTTT
-	-	TRBV18	TRBJ1-2	CASSPTLSLTGYGYTF	TGTGCCAGCTCACCAACTCTTTCACTTACGGGCTATGGCTACACCTTC
once	-	TRBV2	TRBJ1-5	CASSLDRNQPQHF	TGTGCCAGCAGCCTCGACAGGAATCAGCCCCAGCATTTT
-	-	TRBV1	TRBJ2-1	CTSSQELGLAGDNEQFF	TGCACCAGCAGCCAAGAATTGGGGCTAGCGGGCGACAATGAGCAGTTCTTC
once	-	TRBV7-2	TRBJ2-2	CASSPWTGELFF	TGTGCCAGCAGCCCCTGGACCGGGGAGCTGTTTTTT
-	TRBD2	TRBV28	TRBJ2-1	CASTVERLADEQFF	TGTGCCAGCACCGTAGAGAGACTAGCTGATGAGCAGTTCTTC
-	-	TRBV6-6	TRBJ1-6	CASSQAGGDSPLHF	TGTGCCAGCAGTCAAGCCGGGGGAGATTCACCCCTCCACTTT
-	-	TRBV25-1	TRBJ2-6	CASSDPSRLSSNVLTF	TGTGCCAGCAGTGACCCAAGCCGTCTATCCTCCAACGTCCTGACTTTC
once	-	TRBV10-3	TRBJ2-7	CAISAAGETYEQYF	TGTGCCATCAGTGCGGCAGGGGAAACCTACGAGCAGTACTTC
-	-	TRBV6-6	TRBJ1-5	CASSAGPNQPQHF	TGTGCCAGCAGTGCGGGGCCCAATCAGCCCCAGCATTTT
-	-	TRBV19	TRBJ1-3	CASSTRGSGNTIYF	TGTGCCAGTAGTACCAGGGGCTCTGGAAACACCATATATTTT
-	-	TRBV6-1	TRBJ1-4	CASSAPQQGLINEKLFF	TGTGCCAGCAGTGCCCCACAGCAGGGGTTAATTAATGAAAAACTGTTTTTT
-	-	TRBV4-2	TRBJ1-4	CASSPLGANEKLFF	TGTGCCAGCAGCCCACTTGGGGCAAATGAAAAACTGTTTTTT
-	TRBD1	TRBV20-1	TRBJ2-7	CSARQGYEQYF	TGCAGTGCCCGACAGGGTTACGAGCAGTACTTC
-	TRBD2	TRBV6-5	TRBJ2-3	CASSSLAGAIGLTQYF	TGTGCCAGCAGTTCTCTAGCGGGGGCAATCGGGTTAACGCAGTATTTT
few	-	TRBV16	TRBJ1-1	CASSRNTEAFF	TGTGCCAGCAGCCGAAACACTGAAGCTTTCTTT
-	-	TRBV28	TRBJ1-5	CASLLGSSNQPQHF	TGTGCCAGCTTGTTAGGGTCGAGCAATCAGCCCCAGCATTTT
-	-	TRBV2	TRBJ2-2	CASSDTWGRELFF	TGTGCCAGCAGTGACACGTGGGGACGGGAGCTGTTTTTT
-	TRBD1	TRBV30	TRBJ1-2	CAWSVLGQNGYTF	TGTGCCTGGAGTGTACTGGGACAGAATGGCTACACCTTC
-	-	TRBV7-2	TRBJ1-1	CASSLVGWVNTEAFF	TGTGCCAGCAGCTTAGTTGGGTGGGTGAACACTGAAGCTTTCTTT
-	TRBD1	TRBV5-4	TRBJ2-3	CASSPRTGATDTQYF	TGTGCCAGCAGCCCCCGGACAGGAGCGACAGATACGCAGTATTTT
-	-	TRBV6-1	TRBJ2-3	CASRAGHATDTQYF	TGTGCCAGCAGAGCCGGACATGCCACAGATACGCAGTATTTT
-	TRBD1	TRBV7-9	TRBJ1-5	CASSSGQGSGNQPQHF	TGTGCCAGCAGCTCAGGACAGGGGTCGGGCAATCAGCCCCAGCATTTT
-	-	TRBV29-1	TRBJ1-1	CSVAFTRETEAFF	TGCAGCGTTGCGTTCACCAGGGAGACTGAAGCTTTCTTT
-	-	TRBV28	TRBJ2-7	CASGSMAGVSGRHEQYF	TGTGCCAGCGGTTCGATGGCCGGCGTTTCAGGGCGCCACGAGCAGTACTTC
-	TRBD1	TRBV7-2	TRBJ1-2	CASSLRTGDGYTF	TGTGCCAGCAGCTTAAGGACAGGGGATGGCTACACCTTC
-	-	TRBV6-5	TRBJ1-1	CASSPLAPLNTEAFF	TGTGCCAGCAGCCCCCTTGCTCCACTGAACACTGAAGCTTTCTTT
-	-	TRBV6-1	TRBJ2-2	CASSRDIVGELFF	TGTGCCAGCAGTCGCGACATCGTCGGGGAGCTGTTTTTT
-	-	TRBV28	TRBJ2-1	CASSPPGQSNNEQFF	TGTGCCAGCAGTCCGCCGGGTCAGTCCAACAATGAGCAGTTCTTC
-	-	TRBV19	TRBJ1-4	CASSLTGAGEKLFF	TGTGCCAGTAGCCTCACCGGGGCGGGTGAAAAACTGTTTTTT
-	TRBD1	TRBV6-1	TRBJ2-7	CASSDRDRVEVQYF	TGTGCCAGCAGTGACCGGGACAGGGTGGAGGTGCAGTACTTC
-	TRBD1	TRBV18	TRBJ1-5	CASSPRGQGDNQPQHF	TGTGCCAGCTCACCGAGGGGACAGGGGGACAATCAGCCCCAGCATTTT
-	-	TRBV5-1	TRBJ2-5	CASRLHQDYQETQYF	TGCGCCAGCAGACTCCACCAAGACTACCAAGAGACCCAGTACTTC
once	TRBD1	TRBV19	TRBJ1-5	CASSRQGAQPQHF	TGTGCCAGCTCGAGACAGGGAGCTCAGCCCCAGCATTTT
-	-	TRBV11-2	TRBJ1-6	CASSLDGSNSPLHF	TGTGCCAGCAGCTTAGATGGGAGTAATTCACCCCTCCACTTT
-	-	TRBV28	TRBJ1-5	CASRSTVEPQHF	TGTGCCAGCAGGTCAACAGTTGAGCCCCAGCATTTT
-	-	TRBV10-3	TRBJ1-4	CAISESGLGGEKLFF	TGTGCCATCAGTGAGTCGGGGCTCGGAGGTGAAAAACTGTTTTTT